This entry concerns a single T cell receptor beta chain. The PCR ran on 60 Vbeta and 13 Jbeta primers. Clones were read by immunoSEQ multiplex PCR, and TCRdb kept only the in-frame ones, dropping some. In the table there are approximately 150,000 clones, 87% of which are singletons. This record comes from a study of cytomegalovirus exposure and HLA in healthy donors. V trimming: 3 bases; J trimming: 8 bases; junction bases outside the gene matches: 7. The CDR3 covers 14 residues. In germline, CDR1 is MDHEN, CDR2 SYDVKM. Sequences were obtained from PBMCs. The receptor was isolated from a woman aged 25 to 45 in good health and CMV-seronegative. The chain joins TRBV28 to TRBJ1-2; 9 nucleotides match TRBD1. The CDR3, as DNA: TGTGCCAGCAGTTTCTTCGGGACAGGGTTGGGCTACACCTTC. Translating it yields CASSFFGTGLGYTF.